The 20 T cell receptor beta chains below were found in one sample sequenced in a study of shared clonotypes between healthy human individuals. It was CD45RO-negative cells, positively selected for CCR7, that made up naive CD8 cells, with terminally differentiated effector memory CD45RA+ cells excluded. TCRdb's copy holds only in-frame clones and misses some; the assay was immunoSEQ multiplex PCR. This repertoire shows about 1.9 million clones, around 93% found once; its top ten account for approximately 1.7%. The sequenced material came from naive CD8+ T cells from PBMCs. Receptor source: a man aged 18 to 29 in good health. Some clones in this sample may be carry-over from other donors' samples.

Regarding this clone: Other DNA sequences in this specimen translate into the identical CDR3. For the CDR3, the DNA is TGCGCCAGCAGTGATTCCGGGGAGCTGTTTTTT. This translates into CASSDSGELFF. The chain links TRBV10-1 to TRBJ2-2; D uncertain. The CDR3 contains 11 residues. V was pared by 3 bases and J by 6 bases, with 2 bases between. Per germline, CDR1 WNHNN and CDR2 SYGVQD (reference sequence).

CDR3 region: CASSLAAGSYNEQFF. The CDR3 coding sequence is TGCGCCAGCAGCTTGGCAGCAGGGTCTTACAATGAGCAGTTCTTC. The chain is built from TRBV5-1 and TRBJ2-1; TRBD1 might be the D (5 bases). The CDR3 length is 15 residues. Germline CDR1 SGHRS, CDR2 YFSETQ. With 0 bases removed from V and 4 bases from J, the gap between germline ends came to 11 bases. Complete variable domain (other parts from reference TRBV5-1 and TRBJ2-1): KAGVTQTPRYLIKTRGQQVTLSCSPISGHRSVSWYQQTPGQGLQFLFEYFSETQRNKGNFPGRFSGRQFSNSRSEMNVSTLELGDSALYLCASSLAAGSYNEQFFGPGTRLTVL.

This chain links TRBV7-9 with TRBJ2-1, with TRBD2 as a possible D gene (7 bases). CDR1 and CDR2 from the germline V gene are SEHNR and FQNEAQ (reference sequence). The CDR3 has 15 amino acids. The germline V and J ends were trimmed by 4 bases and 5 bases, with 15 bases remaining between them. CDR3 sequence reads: CASSSSGTSHNEQFF. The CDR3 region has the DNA TGTGCCAGCAGCTCGAGCGGGACAAGCCACAATGAGCAGTTCTTC.

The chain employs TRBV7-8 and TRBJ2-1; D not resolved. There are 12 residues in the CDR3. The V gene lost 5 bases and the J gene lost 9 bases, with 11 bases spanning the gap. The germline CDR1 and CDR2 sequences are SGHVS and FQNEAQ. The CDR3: CASSLMASEQFF. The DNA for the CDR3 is TGTGCCAGCAGCCTCATGGCGAGTGAGCAGTTCTTC.

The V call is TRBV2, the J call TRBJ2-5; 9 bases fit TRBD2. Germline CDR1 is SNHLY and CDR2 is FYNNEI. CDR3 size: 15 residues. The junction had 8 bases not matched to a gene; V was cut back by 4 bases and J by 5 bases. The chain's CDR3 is CASSAPGTSWETQYF. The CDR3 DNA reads TGTGCCAGCAGTGCGCCCGGGACTAGCTGGGAGACCCAGTACTTC.

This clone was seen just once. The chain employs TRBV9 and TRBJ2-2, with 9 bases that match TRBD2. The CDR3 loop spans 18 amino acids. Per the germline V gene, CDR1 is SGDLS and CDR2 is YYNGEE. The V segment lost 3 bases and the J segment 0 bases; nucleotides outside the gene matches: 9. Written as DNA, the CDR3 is TGTGCCAGCAGCGCCGGACTAGCGAGACCCGCGAACACCGGGGAGCTGTTTTTT. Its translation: CASSAGLARPANTGELFF.

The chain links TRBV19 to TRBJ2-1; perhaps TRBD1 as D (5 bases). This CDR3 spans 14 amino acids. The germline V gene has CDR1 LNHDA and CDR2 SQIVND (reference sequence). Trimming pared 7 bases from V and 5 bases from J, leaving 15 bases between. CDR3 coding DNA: TGTGCCAGTATTGGGCCCGCAGGGAACAATGAGCAGTTCTTC. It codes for CASIGPAGNNEQFF.

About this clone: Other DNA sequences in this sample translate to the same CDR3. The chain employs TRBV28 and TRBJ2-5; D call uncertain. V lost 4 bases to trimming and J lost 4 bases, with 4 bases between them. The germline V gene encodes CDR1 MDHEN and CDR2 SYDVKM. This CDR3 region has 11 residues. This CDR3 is CASSYRETQYF. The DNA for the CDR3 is TGTGCCAGCAGTTATCGAGAGACCCAGTACTTC. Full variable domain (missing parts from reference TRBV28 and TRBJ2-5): DVKVTQSSRYLVKRTGEKVFLECVQDMDHENMFWYRQDPGLGLRLIYFSYDVKMKEKGDIPEGYSVSREKKERFSLILESASTNQTSMYLCASSYRETQYFGPGTRLLVL.

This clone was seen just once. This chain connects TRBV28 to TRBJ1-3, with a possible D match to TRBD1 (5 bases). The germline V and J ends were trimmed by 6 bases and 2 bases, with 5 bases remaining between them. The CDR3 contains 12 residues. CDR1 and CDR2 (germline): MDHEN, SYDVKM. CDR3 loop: CASRQAGNTIYF. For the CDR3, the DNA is TGTGCCAGCAGACAGGCTGGAAACACCATATATTTT.

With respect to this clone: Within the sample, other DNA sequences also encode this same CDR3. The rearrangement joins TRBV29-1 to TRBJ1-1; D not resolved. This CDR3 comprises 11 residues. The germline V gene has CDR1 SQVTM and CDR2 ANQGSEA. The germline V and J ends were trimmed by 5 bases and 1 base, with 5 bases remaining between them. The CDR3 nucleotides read TGCAGCGTTTCGGAGAACACTGAAGCTTTCTTT. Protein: CSVSENTEAFF.

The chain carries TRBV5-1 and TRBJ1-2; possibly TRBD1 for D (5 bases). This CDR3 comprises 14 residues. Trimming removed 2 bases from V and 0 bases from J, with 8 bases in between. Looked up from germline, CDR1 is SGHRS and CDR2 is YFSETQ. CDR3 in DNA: TGCGCCAGCAGCTTTGGGGGTTCTAACTATGGCTACACCTTC. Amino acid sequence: CASSFGGSNYGYTF.

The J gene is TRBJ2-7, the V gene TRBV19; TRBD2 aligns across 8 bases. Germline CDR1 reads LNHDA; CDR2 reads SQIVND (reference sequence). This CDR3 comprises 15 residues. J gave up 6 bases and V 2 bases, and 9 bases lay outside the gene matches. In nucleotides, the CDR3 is TGTGCCAGTAGTATATTGGACGGGACTAGAGTCGAGCAGTACTTC. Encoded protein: CASSILDGTRVEQYF.

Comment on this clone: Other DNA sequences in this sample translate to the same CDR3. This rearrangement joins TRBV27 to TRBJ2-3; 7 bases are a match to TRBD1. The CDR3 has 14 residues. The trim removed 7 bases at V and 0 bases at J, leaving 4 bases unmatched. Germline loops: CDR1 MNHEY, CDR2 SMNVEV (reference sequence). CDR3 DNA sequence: TGTGCCAGCACCTTCAGGGGGAGCACAGATACGCAGTATTTT. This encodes CASTFRGSTDTQYF.

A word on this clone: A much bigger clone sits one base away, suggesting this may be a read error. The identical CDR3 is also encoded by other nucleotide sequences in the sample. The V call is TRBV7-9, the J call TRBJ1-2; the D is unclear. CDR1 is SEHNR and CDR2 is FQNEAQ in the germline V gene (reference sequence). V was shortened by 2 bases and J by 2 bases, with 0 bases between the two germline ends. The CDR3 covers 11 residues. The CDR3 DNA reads TGTGCCAGCAGCTTAAACTATGGCTACACCTTC. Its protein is CASSLNYGYTF.

The CDR3 DNA is TGTGCCAGCAGCGGGGCAGGGGGTGATCAGCCCCAGCATTTT. Translating gives CASSGAGGDQPQHF. The chain is built from TRBV9 and TRBJ1-5, with 7 nucleotides matching TRBD1. With V trimmed by 3 bases and J by 5 bases, 5 bases remained unmatched. The CDR3 loop spans 14 amino acids. Germline assignment: CDR1 SGDLS and CDR2 YYNGEE.

The DNA of the CDR3 is TGTGCCAGCAGCAACAGGTCCCCTAATTGTACCTTC. Translating it yields CASSNRSPNCTF. This rearrangement joins TRBV16 to TRBJ1-2; D possibly corresponds to TRBD1 (5 bases). The V end was cut by 5 bases, the J end by 14 bases, with 18 bases between. The CDR3 has 12 amino acids. Germline loops: CDR1 KGHSY, CDR2 FQNENV.

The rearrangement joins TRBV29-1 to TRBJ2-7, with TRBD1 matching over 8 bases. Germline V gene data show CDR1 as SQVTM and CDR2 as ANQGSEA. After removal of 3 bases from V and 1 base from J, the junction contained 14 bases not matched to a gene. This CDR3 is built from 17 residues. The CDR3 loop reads CSVDGVEQGGRSYEQYF. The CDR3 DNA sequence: TGCAGCGTTGATGGGGTTGAACAGGGGGGAAGGTCCTACGAGCAGTACTTC.

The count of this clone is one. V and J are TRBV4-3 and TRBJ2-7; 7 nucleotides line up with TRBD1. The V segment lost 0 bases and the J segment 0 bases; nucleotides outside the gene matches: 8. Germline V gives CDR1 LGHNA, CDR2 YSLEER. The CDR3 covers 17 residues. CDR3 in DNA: TGCGCCAGCAGCCAAGATCCCGGACAGGCTGGCTCCTACGAGCAGTACTTC. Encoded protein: CASSQDPGQAGSYEQYF.

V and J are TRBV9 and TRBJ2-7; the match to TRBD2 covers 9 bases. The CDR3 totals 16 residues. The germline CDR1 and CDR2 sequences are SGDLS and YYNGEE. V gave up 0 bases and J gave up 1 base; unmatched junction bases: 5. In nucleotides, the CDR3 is TGTGCCAGCAGCGTAGCTCCGACTAGCGGATCCTACGAGCAGTACTTC. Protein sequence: CASSVAPTSGSYEQYF.

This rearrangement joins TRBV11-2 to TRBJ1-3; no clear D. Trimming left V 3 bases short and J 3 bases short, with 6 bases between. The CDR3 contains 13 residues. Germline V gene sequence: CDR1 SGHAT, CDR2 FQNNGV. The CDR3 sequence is CASSLVIGNTIYF. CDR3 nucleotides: TGTGCCAGCAGCTTGGTCATTGGAAACACCATATATTTT.